This T cell receptor (beta chain) was recovered during a study of T-cell reconstitution after alpha-beta-depleted transplantation in children (dated by TCRdb to between 2015 and 2016). At the level of the whole study: The study quantitatively tracked T-cell immune reconstitution after TCRalphabeta/CD19-depleted allogeneic hematopoietic cell transplantation in children using TCR repertoire profiling. Paper-wide results and their limitations: Over subsequent months, a decline in hyperexpanded clone frequencies was noted, and after one year, T-cell counts and TCRbeta diversity were mostly ascribed to newly produced T cells. About two months after transplant, the apparently early recovery of alphabetaT-cell counts reportedly depended on just several hundred clones that had expanded rapidly and came from non-depleted graft cells. In some patients, the high TCRbeta diversity seen at day 60 was put down to recipient T cells and intrathymic progenitors that had survived conditioning.

Per the publication, the treatment or condition label means: allogeneic hematopoietic cell transplantation with graft depleted of TCRalphabeta T cells and CD19 B cells. The transplant recipients were children given TCRalphabeta/CD19-depleted allogeneic hematopoietic cell grafts. Regarding this clonotype: Its recognized antigen is unknown. No much larger clone is present one base from it, and per-base qualities are unavailable.

Taken from the germline V gene (reference sequence), the CDR1 and CDR2 loops are DFQATT and SNEGSKA. V is cut by 1 base and J by 0 bases, and the space between the germline ends is 12 bases. Reading from cysteine to phenylalanine, the CDR3 counts 15 amino acids. Only the CDR3 DNA stays, 45 bases, in frame from base 1. Library preparation was by PCR. Reads for this sample came from an Illumina HiSeq 2500. Molecular barcoding was employed in the preparation of TCR libraries, with unique molecular identifiers being used to normalize TCRbeta repertoire quantification. In TCRdb, the public reads were trimmed at Q25 with fastp and aligned with MiXCR, with productive beta chains retained. Records with the same CDR3 protein are collapsed into one entry carrying the most frequent genes and DNA. The sample table lists about 440,000 distinct CDR3 sequences, about 45% of them with a count of one. 27% of the sample comes from the top ten.

The sequenced sample was PBMCs, obtained before TCRalphabeta/CD19-depleted stem cell transplant. The chain links TRBV20-1 with TRBJ2-5; a tentative D call is TRBD1 (6 bases match). The origin of this receptor is a girl aged 2-10 years with aplastic anemia, due to receive a stem cell transplant. The DNA is TGCAGTGCTAGAGTGTGGGACACCAACCAAGAGACCCAGTACTTC. Translated, this is CSARVWDTNQETQYF.